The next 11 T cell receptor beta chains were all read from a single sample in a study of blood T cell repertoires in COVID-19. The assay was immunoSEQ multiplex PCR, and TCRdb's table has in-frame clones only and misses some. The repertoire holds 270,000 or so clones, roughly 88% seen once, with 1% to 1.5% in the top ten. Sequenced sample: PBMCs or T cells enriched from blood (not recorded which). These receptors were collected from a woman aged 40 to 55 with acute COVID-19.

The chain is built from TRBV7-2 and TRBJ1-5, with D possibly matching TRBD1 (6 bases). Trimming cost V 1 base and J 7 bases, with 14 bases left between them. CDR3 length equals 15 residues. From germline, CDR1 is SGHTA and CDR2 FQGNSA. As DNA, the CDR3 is TGTGCCAGCAGCTTAGTGAATAGGGGGACCCAGCCCCAGCATTTT. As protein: CASSLVNRGTQPQHF.

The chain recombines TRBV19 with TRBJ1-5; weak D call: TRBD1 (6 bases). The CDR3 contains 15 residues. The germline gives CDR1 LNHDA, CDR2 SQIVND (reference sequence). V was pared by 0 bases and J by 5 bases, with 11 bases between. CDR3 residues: CASSIEPGDYQPQHF. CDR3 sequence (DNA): TGTGCCAGTAGTATAGAACCAGGGGATTATCAGCCCCAGCATTTT.

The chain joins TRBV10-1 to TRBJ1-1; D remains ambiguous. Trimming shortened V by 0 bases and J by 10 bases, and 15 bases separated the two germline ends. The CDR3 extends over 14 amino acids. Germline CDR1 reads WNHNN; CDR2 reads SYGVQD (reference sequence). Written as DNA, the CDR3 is TGCGCCAGCAGTGAGTCTACCAACCGGGGATCAGCTTTCTTT. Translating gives CASSESTNRGSAFF.

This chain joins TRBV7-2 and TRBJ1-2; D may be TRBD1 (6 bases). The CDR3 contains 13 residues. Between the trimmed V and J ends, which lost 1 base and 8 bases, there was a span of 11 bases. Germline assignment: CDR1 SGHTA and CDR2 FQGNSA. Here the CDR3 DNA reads TGTGCCAGCAGCTTAGTACAGGGAGGGGGCTACACCTTC. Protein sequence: CASSLVQGGGYTF.

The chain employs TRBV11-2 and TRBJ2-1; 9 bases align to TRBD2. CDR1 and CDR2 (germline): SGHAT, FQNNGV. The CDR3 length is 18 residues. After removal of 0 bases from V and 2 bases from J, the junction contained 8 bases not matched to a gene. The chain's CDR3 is CASSLEVIAGEPYNEQFF. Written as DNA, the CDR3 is TGTGCCAGCAGCTTAGAAGTCATAGCGGGAGAACCCTACAATGAGCAGTTCTTC.

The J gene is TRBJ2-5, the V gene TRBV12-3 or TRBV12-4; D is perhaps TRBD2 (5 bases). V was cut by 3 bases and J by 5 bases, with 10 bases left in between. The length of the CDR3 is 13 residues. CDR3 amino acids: CASSLGRGETQYF. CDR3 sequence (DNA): TGTGCCAGCAGTTTGGGTAGAGGGGAGACCCAGTACTTC.

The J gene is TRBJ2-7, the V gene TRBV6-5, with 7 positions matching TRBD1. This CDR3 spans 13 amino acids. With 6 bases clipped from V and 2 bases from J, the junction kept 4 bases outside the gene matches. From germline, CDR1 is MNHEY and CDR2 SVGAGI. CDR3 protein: CASRRTGAYEQYF. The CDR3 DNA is TGTGCCAGCAGAAGAACAGGGGCCTACGAGCAGTACTTC.

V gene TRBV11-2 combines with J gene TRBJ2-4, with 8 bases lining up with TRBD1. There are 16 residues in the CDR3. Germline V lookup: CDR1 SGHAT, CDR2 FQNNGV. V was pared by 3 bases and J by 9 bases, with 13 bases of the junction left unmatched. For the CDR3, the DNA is TGTGCCAGCAGCTTTGGCAGGGGGCCGGAGACCGGCATTCAGTACTTC. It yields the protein CASSFGRGPETGIQYF.

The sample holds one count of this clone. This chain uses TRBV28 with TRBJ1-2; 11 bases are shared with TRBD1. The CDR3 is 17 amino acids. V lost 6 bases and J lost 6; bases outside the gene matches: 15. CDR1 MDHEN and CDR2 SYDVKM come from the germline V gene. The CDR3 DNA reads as TGTGCCAGCAGCGACCAGGACAGGGGGCCCCGCCCGGATGGCTACACCTTC. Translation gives CASSDQDRGPRPDGYTF.

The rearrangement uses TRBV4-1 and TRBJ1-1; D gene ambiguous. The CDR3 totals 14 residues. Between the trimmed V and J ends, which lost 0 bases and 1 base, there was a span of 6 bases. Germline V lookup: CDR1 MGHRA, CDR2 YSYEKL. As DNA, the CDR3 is TGCGCCAGCAGCCAAGACAGGAAGAACACTGAAGCTTTCTTT. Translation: CASSQDRKNTEAFF.

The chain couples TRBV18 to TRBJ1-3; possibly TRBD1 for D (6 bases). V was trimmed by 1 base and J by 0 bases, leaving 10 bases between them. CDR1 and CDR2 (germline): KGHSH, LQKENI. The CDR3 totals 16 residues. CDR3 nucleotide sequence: TGTGCCAGCTCACCACTGTCGACAGGCTCTGGAAACACCATATATTTT. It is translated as CASSPLSTGSGNTIYF.